The following is a T cell receptor (beta chain) sequence with its context. The data were obtained in a study of Ad26.COV2.S vaccination and SARS-CoV-2 variants. Generated by immunoSEQ multiplex PCR, the TCRdb table keeps only in-frame clones and is missing some. Seen here are about 320,000 clones, almost 90% observed once, and the top ten hold 4.5% to 7%. Described treatment: 15 to 20 received Ad26.COV2.S at low or high dose, single or two shots; about 5 received placebo; per-sample allocation not given. Each sample was drawn 63 days after the first injection (of vaccine or placebo). CDR3 length: 15 amino acids. Germline trimming cut 0 bases from V and 7 bases from J; bases unmatched to any gene: 3. Per germline, CDR1 SGHNT and CDR2 YYREEE (reference sequence).

The chain carries TRBV5-4 and TRBJ2-2, with 10 bases fitting TRBD1. The input for sequencing was peripheral blood, taken in a trial of Ad26.COV2.S vaccine versus placebo. The receptor's source is a person between 18 and 65 years old who received the Ad26.COV2.S COVID-19 vaccine or a placebo. CDR3 region: CASSLGQGADGELFF. DNA of the CDR3: TGTGCCAGCAGCTTGGGACAGGGGGCTGACGGGGAGCTGTTTTTT.